The 11 T cell receptor beta chains below come from one sample, sequenced in a study of early T cells in non-severe SARS-CoV-2 infection. In TCRdb, the 5' RACE reads were re-called with MiXCR into one record per CDR3 protein. Here the sample spans 25,000 to 30,000 distinct CDR3 sequences, around 5% being singletons. Sequencing used whole blood. The receptors were sampled from an adult who was a healthcare worker with PCR-confirmed SARS-CoV-2 infection or an uninfected control (not recorded which).

This clonotype has at least ten counts. The V call is TRBV6-2 or TRBV6-3, the J call TRBJ2-1; D tentatively reads TRBD1 or TRBD2 (6 bases each). The V and J ends lost 0 bases and 5 bases respectively, with 11 bases between them. The CDR3 covers 15 residues. Looked up from germline, CDR1 is MNHEY and CDR2 is SVGEGT. This chain's CDR3 is CASSYSRRGDNEQFF. In DNA form, the CDR3 reads TGTGCCAGCAGTTACTCGAGGAGGGGGGACAATGAGCAGTTCTTC.

This clonotype came up many times. The rearrangement uses TRBV6-6 and TRBJ2-1; D is unclear. This CDR3 contains 15 residues. Germline V gene lookup returns CDR1 MNHNY and CDR2 SVGAGI (reference sequence). The V end lost 0 bases, the J end lost 3 bases, and 9 bases lay between the germline ends. The CDR3 spells CASSYSSSLYNEQFF. Here the CDR3 DNA reads TGTGCCAGCAGTTACTCTAGCAGCCTCTACAATGAGCAGTTCTTC.

V gene TRBV7-9 combines with J gene TRBJ2-7; D is undetermined. The CDR3 length is 12 residues. V lost 4 bases and J lost 3, with 7 bases in between. CDR1 and CDR2 (germline): SEHNR, FQNEAQ (reference sequence). CDR3 amino acids: CASSSGLYEQYF. The CDR3, as DNA: TGTGCCAGCAGCTCGGGCCTCTACGAGCAGTACTTC.

In this sample, this clonotype turned up a few times. The chain couples TRBV28 to TRBJ1-5; D remains ambiguous. The CDR3 has 12 amino acids. Per germline, CDR1 MDHEN and CDR2 SYDVKM. V was cut by 6 bases and J by 2 bases, with 5 bases left in between. The CDR3 region is CASRGGNQPQHF. The CDR3 bases are TGTGCCAGCAGGGGTGGCAATCAGCCCCAGCATTTT.

The table lists this clonotype with many counts. The chain uses TRBV7-2 and TRBJ1-2; 7 nucleotides line up with TRBD1. This CDR3 has 17 amino acids. V dropped 1 base and J dropped 1; count of bases not matched to a gene: 9. The V gene's germline CDR1 is SGHTA and CDR2 FQGNSA. The CDR3 nucleotides are TGTGCCAGCAGCTTAGAGTCGTCGGGGACAGTTAACTATGGCTACACCTTC. It codes for CASSLESSGTVNYGYTF. Full variable domain (missing parts from reference TRBV7-2 and TRBJ1-2): GAGVSQSPSNKVTEKGKDVELRCDPISGHTALYWYRQSLGQGLEFLIYFQGNSAPDKSGLPSDRFSAERTGGSVSTLTIQRTQQEDSAVYLCASSLESSGTVNYGYTFGSGTRLTVV.

The chain uses TRBV7-8 and TRBJ2-1, with 10 bases fitting TRBD2. The CDR3 is made up of 16 amino acids. J gave up 6 bases and V 3 bases, and 8 bases lay outside the gene matches. Germline CDR1 is SGHVS and CDR2 is FQNEAQ. The CDR3 DNA follows: TGTGCCAGCAGCTTCCTAGCGGGAGTGGGGGCCAATGAGCAGTTCTTC. This sequence encodes CASSFLAGVGANEQFF. The variable domain in full, with the rest retrieved from reference TRBV7-8 and TRBJ2-1, is GAGVSQSPRYKVAKRGQDVALRCDPISGHVSLFWYQQALGQGPEFLTYFQNEAQLDKSGLPSDRFFAERPEGSVSTLKIQRTQQEDSAVYLCASSFLAGVGANEQFFGPGTRLTVL.

This clonotype was detected ten times or more. This sequence joins TRBV9 and TRBJ2-1; 12 bases fit TRBD2. The CDR3 length is 19 residues. Looked up from germline, CDR1 is SGDLS and CDR2 is YYNGEE. V shed 0 bases and J 9 bases; nucleotides not matched to a gene: 16. The CDR3: CASSVEASGGVQRVGEQFF. DNA of the CDR3: TGTGCCAGCAGCGTAGAGGCTAGCGGGGGGGTCCAGCGCGTCGGTGAGCAGTTCTTC.

A few counts support this clonotype. V is TRBV30 and J is TRBJ1-1; D might be TRBD1 (5 bases). This CDR3 is built from 13 residues. V lost 4 bases to trimming and J lost 3 bases, with 12 bases between them. CDR1 is GTSNPN and CDR2 is SVGIG in the germline V gene (reference sequence). The CDR3 is CAWTGNLDTEAFF. DNA of the CDR3: TGTGCCTGGACAGGGAATTTGGACACTGAAGCTTTCTTT.

The chain combines TRBV19 with TRBJ1-5; no clear D gene. The germline gives CDR1 LNHDA, CDR2 SQIVND (reference sequence). Trimming removed 1 base from V and 0 bases from J, with 7 bases in between. The CDR3 spans 15 residues. CDR3 loop: CASSIGVPSNQPQHF. In nucleotides, the CDR3 is TGTGCCAGTAGTATAGGGGTCCCTAGCAATCAGCCCCAGCATTTT.

Notes on this clonotype: A junction boundary mismatches the germline segment, possibly from a read error. The chain links TRBV5-1 to TRBJ2-1, with 8 bases that match TRBD2. From germline, CDR1 is SGHRS and CDR2 YFSETQ. This CDR3 contains 15 residues. CDR3 sequence: CANSFLTSGYNEQFF. The CDR3 nucleotides read TGCGCCAACAGCTTTTTAACTAGCGGTTACAATGAGCAGTTCTTC.

This clonotype was detected only a few times. A read error is possible here, since a much larger clone lies one base away. V gene TRBV5-1 combines with J gene TRBJ1-4, with D unclear. Trimming cost V 0 bases and J 8 bases, with 20 bases left between them. The CDR3 spans 17 residues. Germline V lookup: CDR1 SGHRS, CDR2 YFSETQ. This CDR3 reads CASSLVGSASFSEKLFF. The DNA of the CDR3 is TGCGCCAGCAGCTTGGTGGGATCGGCGTCATTCTCAGAAAAACTGTTTTTT. Supplemented by reference TRBV5-1 and TRBJ1-4, the full variable domain reads KAGVTQTPRYLIKTRGQQVTLSCSPISGHRSVSWYQQTPGQGLQFLFEYFSETQRNKGNFPGRFSGRQFSNSRSEMNVSTLELGDSALYLCASSLVGSASFSEKLFFGSGTQLSVL.